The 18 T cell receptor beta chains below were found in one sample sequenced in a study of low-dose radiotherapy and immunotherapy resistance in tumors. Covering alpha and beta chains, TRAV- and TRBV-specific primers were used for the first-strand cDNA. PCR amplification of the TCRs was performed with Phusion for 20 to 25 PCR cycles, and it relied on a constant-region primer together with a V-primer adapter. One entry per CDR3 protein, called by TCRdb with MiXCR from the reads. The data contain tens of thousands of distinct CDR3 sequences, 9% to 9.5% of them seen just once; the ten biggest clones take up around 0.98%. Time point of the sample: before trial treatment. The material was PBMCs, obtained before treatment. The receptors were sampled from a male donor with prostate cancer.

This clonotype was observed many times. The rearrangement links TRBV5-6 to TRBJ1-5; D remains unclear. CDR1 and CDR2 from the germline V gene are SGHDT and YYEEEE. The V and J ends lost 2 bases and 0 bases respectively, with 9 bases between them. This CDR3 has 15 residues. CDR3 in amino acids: CASSFWGYSNQPQHF. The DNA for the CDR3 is TGTGCCAGCAGCTTTTGGGGTTATAGCAATCAGCCCCAGCATTTT.

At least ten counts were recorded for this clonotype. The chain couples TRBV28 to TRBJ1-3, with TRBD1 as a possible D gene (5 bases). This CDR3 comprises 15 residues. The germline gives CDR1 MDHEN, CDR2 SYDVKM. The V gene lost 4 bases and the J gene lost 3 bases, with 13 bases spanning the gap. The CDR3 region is CASSSPGGSGNTIYF. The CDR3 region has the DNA TGTGCCAGCAGTTCCCCGGGGGGAAGTGGAAACACCATATATTTT.

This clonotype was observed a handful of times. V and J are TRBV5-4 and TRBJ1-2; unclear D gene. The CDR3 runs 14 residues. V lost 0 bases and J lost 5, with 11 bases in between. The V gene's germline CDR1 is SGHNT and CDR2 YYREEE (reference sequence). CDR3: CASSLEAGPYGYTF. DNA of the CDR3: TGTGCCAGCAGCTTGGAAGCAGGACCTTATGGCTACACCTTC. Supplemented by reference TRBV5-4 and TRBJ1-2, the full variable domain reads ETGVTQSPTHLIKTRGQQVTLRCSSQSGHNTVSWYQQALGQGPQFIFQYYREEENGRGNFPPRFSGLQFPNYSSELNVNALELDDSALYLCASSLEAGPYGYTFGSGTRLTVV.

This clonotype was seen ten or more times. The CDR3, as DNA: TGCAGCGTTGAGGAGGGGAGCCAAGAGACCCAGTACTTC. Its translation: CSVEEGSQETQYF. The chain carries TRBV29-1 and TRBJ2-5, with D perhaps TRBD2 (6 bases). Germline CDR1 SQVTM, CDR2 ANQGSEA. The CDR3 loop spans 13 amino acids. Trimming took off 3 bases at V and 1 base at J, with 9 bases between the two ends.

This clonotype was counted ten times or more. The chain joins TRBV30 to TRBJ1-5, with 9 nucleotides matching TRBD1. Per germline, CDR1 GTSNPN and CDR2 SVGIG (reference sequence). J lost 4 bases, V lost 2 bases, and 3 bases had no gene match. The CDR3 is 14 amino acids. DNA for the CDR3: TGTGCCTGGAGTACGGGACAGGGAAATCAGCCCCAGCATTTT. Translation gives CAWSTGQGNQPQHF.

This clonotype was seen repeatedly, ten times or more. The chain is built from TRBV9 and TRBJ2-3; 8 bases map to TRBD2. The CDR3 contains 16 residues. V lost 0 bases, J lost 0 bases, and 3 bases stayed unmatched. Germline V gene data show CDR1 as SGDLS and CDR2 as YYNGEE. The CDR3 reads CASSVAPSGSTDTQYF. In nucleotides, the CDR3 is TGTGCCAGCAGCGTAGCTCCTAGCGGGAGCACAGATACGCAGTATTTT.

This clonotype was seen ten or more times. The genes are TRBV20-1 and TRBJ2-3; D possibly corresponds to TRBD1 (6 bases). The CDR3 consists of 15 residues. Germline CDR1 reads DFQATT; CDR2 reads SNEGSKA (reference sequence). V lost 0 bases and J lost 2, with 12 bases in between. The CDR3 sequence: CSARDRQGNTDTQYF. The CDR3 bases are TGCAGTGCTAGAGATCGTCAGGGGAACACAGATACGCAGTATTTT.

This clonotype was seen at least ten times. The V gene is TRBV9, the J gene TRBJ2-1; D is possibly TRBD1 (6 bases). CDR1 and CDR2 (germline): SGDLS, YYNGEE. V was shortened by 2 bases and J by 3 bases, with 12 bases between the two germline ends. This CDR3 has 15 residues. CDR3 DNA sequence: TGTGCCAGCAGCGTCGTAGGGGGAATCTACAATGAGCAGTTCTTC. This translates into CASSVVGGIYNEQFF.

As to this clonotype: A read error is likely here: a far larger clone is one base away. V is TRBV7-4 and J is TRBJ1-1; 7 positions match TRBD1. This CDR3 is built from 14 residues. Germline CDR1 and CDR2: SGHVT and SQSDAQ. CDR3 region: CVSSADRFTTEAFF. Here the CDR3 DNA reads TGTGTCAGCAGCGCGGACAGGTTCACAACTGAAGCTTTCTTT.

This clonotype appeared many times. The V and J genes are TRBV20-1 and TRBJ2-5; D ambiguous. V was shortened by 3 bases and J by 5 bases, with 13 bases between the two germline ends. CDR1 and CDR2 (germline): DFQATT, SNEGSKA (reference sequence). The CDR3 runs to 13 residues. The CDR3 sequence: CSARVRQEETQYF. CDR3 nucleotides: TGCAGTGCTAGGGTCCGGCAAGAGGAGACCCAGTACTTC.

The CDR3 DNA is TGTGCCAGCAGCCTTAGTCCGGATGACTACGAGCAGTACTTC. Its protein is CASSLSPDDYEQYF. The chain employs TRBV5-6 and TRBJ2-7; D is unresolved. V was shortened by 4 bases and J by 3 bases, with 14 bases between the two germline ends. The CDR3 runs to 14 residues. Per the germline V gene, CDR1 is SGHDT and CDR2 is YYEEEE.

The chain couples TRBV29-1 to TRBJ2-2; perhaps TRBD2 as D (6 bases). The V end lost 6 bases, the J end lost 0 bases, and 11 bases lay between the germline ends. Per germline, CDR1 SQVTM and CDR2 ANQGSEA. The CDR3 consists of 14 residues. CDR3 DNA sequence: TGCAGCGTGAAAGCGGGTTCGAACACCGGGGAGCTGTTTTTT. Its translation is CSVKAGSNTGELFF.

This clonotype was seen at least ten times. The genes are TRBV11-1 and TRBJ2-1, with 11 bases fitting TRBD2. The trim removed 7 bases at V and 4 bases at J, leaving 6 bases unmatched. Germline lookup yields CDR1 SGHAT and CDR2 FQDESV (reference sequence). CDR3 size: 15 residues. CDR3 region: CASIPTSGVYNEQFF. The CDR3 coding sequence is TGTGCCAGCATCCCGACTAGCGGGGTTTACAATGAGCAGTTCTTC. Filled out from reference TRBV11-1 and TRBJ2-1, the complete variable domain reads EAEVAQSPRYKITEKSQAVAFWCDPISGHATLYWYRQILGQGPELLVQFQDESVVDDSQLPKDRFSAERLKGVDSTLKIQPAELGDSAMYLCASIPTSGVYNEQFFGPGTRLTVL.

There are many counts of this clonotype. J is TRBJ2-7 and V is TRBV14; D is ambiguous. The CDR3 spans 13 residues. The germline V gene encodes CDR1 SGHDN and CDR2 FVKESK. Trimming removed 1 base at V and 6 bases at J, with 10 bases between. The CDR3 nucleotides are TGTGCCAGCAGCCAAGTGAGGTTTGGCGAGCAGTACTTC. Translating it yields CASSQVRFGEQYF.

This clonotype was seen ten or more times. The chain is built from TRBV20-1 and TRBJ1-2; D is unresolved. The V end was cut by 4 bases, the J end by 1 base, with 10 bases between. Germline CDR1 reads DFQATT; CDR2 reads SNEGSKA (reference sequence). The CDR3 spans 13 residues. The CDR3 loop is CSATASINYGYTF. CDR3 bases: TGCAGTGCTACCGCCAGCATTAACTATGGCTACACCTTC.

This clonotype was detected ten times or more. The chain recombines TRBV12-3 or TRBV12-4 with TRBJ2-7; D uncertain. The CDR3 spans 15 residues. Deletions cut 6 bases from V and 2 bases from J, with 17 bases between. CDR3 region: CASSQPPDGAYEQYF. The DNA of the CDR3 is TGTGCCAGCAGCCAACCGCCGGATGGTGCCTACGAGCAGTACTTC.

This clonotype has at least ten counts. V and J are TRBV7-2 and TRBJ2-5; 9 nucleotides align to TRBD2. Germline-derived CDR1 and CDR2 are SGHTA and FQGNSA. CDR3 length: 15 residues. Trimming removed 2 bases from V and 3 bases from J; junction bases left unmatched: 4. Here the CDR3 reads CASSLPSGTKETQYF. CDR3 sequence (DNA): TGTGCCAGCAGCTTACCTAGCGGGACAAAAGAGACCCAGTACTTC.

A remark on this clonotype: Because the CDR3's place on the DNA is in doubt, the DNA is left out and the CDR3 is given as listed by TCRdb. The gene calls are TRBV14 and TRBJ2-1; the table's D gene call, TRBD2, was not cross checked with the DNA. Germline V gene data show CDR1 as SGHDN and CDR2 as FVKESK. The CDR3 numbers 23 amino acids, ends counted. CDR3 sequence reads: CASSFYICSARAASGRRDNEQFF.